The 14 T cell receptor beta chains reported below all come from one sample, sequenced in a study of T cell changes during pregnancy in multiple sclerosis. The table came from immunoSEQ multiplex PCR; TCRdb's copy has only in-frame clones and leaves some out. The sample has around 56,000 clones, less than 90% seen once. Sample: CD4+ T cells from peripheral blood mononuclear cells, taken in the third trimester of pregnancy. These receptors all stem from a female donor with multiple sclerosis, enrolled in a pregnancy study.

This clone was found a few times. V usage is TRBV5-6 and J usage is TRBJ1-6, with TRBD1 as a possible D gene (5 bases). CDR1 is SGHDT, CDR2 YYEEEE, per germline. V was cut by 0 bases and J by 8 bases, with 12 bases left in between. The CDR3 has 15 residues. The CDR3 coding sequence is TGTGCCAGCAGCTTGGCCGGGGGTGTAGATTCACCCCTCCACTTT. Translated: CASSLAGGVDSPLHF.

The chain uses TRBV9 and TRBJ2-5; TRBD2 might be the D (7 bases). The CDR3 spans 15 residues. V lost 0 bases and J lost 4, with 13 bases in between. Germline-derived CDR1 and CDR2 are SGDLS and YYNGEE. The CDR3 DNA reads TGTGCCAGCAGCGTAGCCGGGGGGCCGGGAGAGACCCAGTACTTC. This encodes CASSVAGGPGETQYF.

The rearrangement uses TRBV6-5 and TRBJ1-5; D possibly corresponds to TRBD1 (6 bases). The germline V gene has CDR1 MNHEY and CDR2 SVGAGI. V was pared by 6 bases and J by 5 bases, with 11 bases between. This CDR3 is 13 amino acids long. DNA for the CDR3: TGTGCCAGCAGCAGGGGTCCCGATCAGCCCCAGCATTTT. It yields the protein CASSRGPDQPQHF.

The CDR3: CASSLESALSYNEQFF. The CDR3 nucleotides read TGTGCCAGCAGCTTAGAGAGCGCCCTATCCTACAATGAGCAGTTCTTC. The chain uses TRBV7-8 and TRBJ2-1; D remains ambiguous. The CDR3 covers 16 residues. V was cut by 1 base and J by 1 base, with 11 bases left in between. Germline lookup yields CDR1 SGHVS and CDR2 FQNEAQ.

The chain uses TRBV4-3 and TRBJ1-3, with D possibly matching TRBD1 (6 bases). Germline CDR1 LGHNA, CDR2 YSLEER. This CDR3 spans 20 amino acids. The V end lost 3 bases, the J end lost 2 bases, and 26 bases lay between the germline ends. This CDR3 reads CASSQKPGQSEGTAGNTIYF. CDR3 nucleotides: TGCGCCAGCAGCCAGAAACCGGGACAAAGTGAAGGAACGGCTGGAAACACCATATATTTT.

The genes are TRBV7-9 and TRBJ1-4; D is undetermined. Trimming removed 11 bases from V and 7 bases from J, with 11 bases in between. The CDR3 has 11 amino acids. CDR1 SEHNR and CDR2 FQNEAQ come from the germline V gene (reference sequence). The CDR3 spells CAGGDREKLFF. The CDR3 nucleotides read TGTGCCGGCGGGGATCGTGAAAAACTGTTTTTT.

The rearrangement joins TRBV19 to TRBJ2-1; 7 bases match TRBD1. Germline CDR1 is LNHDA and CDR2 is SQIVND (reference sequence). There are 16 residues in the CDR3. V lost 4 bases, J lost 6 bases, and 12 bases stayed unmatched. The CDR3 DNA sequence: TGTGCCAGTAGTAGGCTACAGGGGCGAAATGGCAATGAGCAGTTCTTC. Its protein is CASSRLQGRNGNEQFF.

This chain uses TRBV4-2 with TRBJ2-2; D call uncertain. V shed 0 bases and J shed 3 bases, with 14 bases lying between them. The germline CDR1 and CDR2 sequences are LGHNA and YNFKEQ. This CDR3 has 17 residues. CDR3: CASSQEVVGFYTGELFF. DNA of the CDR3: TGTGCCAGCAGCCAAGAAGTGGTTGGCTTCTACACCGGGGAGCTGTTTTTT.

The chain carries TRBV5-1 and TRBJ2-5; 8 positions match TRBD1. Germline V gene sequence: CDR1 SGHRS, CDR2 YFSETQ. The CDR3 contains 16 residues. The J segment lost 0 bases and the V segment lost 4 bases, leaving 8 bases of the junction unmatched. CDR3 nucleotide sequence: TGCGCCAGCAGCATATGGGACAGGCGGTACCAAGAGACCCAGTACTTC. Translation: CASSIWDRRYQETQYF.

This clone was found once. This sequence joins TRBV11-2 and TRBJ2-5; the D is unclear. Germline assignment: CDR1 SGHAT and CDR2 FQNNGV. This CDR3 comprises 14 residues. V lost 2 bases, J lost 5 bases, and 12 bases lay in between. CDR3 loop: CASSLTIPRETQYF. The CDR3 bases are TGTGCCAGCAGCTTAACTATTCCAAGGGAGACCCAGTACTTC.

The CDR3, as DNA: TGTGCCTGGAGTGAGGGGGCAGGGGGCCCCTACGAGCAGTACTTC. This encodes CAWSEGAGGPYEQYF. The rearrangement links TRBV30 to TRBJ2-7, with 8 bases aligning to TRBD1. The junction had 7 bases not matched to a gene; V was cut back by 1 base and J by 2 bases. This CDR3 region has 15 residues. Germline V gene data show CDR1 as GTSNPN and CDR2 as SVGIG (reference sequence).

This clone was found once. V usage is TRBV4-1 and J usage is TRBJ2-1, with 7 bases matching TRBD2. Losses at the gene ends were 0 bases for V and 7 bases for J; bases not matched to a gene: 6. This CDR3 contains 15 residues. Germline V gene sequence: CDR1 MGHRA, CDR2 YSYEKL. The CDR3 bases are TGCGCCAGCAGCCAAGAGGGGAGCGGGACTAATGAGCAGTTCTTC. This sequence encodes CASSQEGSGTNEQFF.

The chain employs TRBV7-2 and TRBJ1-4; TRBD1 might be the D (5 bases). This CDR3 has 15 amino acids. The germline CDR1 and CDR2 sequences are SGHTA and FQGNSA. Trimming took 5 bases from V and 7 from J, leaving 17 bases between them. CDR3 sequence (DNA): TGTGCCAGCAGCACTGCATTAGGGGTCGGTGAAAAACTGTTTTTT. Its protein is CASSTALGVGEKLFF.

Here the CDR3 reads CASSPPNTGASYGYTF. In DNA, the CDR3 is TGTGCCAGCTCACCACCTAACACAGGCGCATCCTATGGCTACACCTTC. The chain is built from TRBV18 and TRBJ1-2, with D tentatively TRBD1 (5 bases). From germline, CDR1 is KGHSH and CDR2 LQKENI. Trimming stripped 0 bases from V and 4 bases from J, with 15 bases between. CDR3 length: 16 residues. Together with reference TRBV18 and TRBJ1-2, the CDR3 gives the full variable domain: NAGVMQNPRHLVRRRGQEARLRCSPMKGHSHVYWYRQLPEEGLKFMVYLQKENIIDESGMPKERFSAEFPKEGPSILRIQQVVRGDSAAYFCASSPPNTGASYGYTFGSGTRLTVV.